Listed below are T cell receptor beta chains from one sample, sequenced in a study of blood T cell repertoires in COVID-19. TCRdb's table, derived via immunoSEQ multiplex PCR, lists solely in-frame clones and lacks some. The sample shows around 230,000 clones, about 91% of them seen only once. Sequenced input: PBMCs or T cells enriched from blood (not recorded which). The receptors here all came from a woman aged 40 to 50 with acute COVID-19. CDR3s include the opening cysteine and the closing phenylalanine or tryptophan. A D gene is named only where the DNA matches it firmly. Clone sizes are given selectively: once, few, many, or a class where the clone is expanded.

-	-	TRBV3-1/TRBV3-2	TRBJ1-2	CASSRGETWDGYTF	TGTGCCAGCAGCCGGGGCGAAACTTGGGATGGCTACACCTTC
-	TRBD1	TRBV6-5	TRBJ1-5	CASKARDSINQPQHF	TGTGCCAGCAAGGCCCGGGACAGTATCAATCAGCCCCAGCATTTT
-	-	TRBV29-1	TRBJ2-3	CSVAHSTDTQYF	TGCAGCGTCGCGCACAGCACAGATACGCAGTATTTT
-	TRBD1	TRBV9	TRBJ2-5	CASSKGQGKETQYF	TGTGCCAGCAGCAAAGGACAGGGTAAAGAGACCCAGTACTTC
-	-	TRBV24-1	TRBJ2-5	CATSDHRGQRGGTQYF	TGTGCCACCAGTGACCACCGCGGGCAGCGAGGCGGGACCCAGTACTTC
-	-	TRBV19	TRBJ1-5	CATGGDKGQPQHF	TGTGCCACCGGGGGGGATAAGGGTCAGCCCCAGCATTTT
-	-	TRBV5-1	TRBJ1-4	CASSSGQGEKLFF	TGCGCCAGCAGCTCGGGACAAGGTGAAAAACTGTTTTTT
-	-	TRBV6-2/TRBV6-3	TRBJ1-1	CASSYQKLSTEAFF	TGTGCCAGCAGTTACCAAAAGCTATCCACTGAAGCTTTCTTT
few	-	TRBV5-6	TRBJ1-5	CASSSWGGGNQPQHF	TGTGCCAGCAGCTCCTGGGGGGGCGGCAATCAGCCCCAGCATTTT
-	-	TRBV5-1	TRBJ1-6	CASSLGEDSPLHF	TGCGCCAGCAGCTTAGGGGAGGATTCACCCCTCCACTTT
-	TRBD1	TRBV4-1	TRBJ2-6	CASSHPRTGFGSGANVLTF	TGCGCCAGCAGCCACCCTAGGACAGGGTTCGGCTCTGGGGCCAACGTCCTGACTTTC
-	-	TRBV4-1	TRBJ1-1	CASSQDKAGTQGTEAFF	TGCGCCAGCAGCCAAGATAAGGCGGGAACTCAGGGCACTGAAGCTTTCTTT
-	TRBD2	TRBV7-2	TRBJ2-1	CASSLMGRLAGGGEQFF	TGTGCCAGCAGCCTAATGGGCAGGCTAGCGGGGGGGGGTGAGCAGTTCTTC
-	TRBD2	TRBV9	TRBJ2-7	CASSVGTSGYEQYF	TGTGCCAGCAGCGTGGGGACTAGCGGCTACGAGCAGTACTTC
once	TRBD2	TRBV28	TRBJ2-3	CASSPASGSFTDTQYF	TGTGCCAGCAGTCCCGCAAGCGGGAGTTTCACAGATACGCAGTATTTT
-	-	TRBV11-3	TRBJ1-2	CASSFPSHYGYTF	TGTGCCAGCAGCTTTCCCTCCCACTATGGCTACACCTTC
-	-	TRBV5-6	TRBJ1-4	CASSFDLNEKLFF	TGTGCCAGCAGCTTTGACTTGAATGAAAAACTGTTTTTT
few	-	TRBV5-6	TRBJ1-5	CASSLAGIYQPQHF	TGTGCCAGCAGCTTGGCAGGGATCTACCAGCCCCAGCATTTT
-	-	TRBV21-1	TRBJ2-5	CASSIRGSGGDQETQYF	TGTGCCAGTTCCATTAGGGGTAGCGGGGGGGACCAAGAGACCCAGTACTTC
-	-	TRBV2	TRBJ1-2	CASGDRRGLSGYTF	TGTGCCAGCGGGGATCGGAGAGGGCTCAGTGGCTACACCTTC
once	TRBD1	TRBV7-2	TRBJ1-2	CASRAGGGLGYTF	TGTGCCAGCAGGGCGGGAGGGGGCCTTGGCTACACCTTC
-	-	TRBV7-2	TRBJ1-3	CASSLDLPRGFSGNTIYF	TGTGCCAGCAGCTTAGATCTCCCCAGGGGTTTCTCTGGAAACACCATATATTTT
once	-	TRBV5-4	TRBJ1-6	CASSSPSGNSPLHF	TGTGCCAGCAGCTCACCATCGGGGAATTCACCCCTCCACTTT
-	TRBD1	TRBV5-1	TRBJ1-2	CASSFRTGGYHDGYTF	TGCGCCAGCAGCTTCAGGACAGGGGGCTACCACGATGGCTACACCTTC
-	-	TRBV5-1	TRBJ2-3	CASSLVSGSTDTQYF	TGCGCCAGCAGCTTGGTCTCAGGGTCTACAGATACGCAGTATTTT
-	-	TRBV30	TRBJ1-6	CACLEGSSASPLHF	TGTGCCTGTCTAGAGGGTTCGAGCGCTTCACCCCTCCACTTT
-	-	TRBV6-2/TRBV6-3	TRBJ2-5	CASSYVALETQYF	TGTGCCAGCAGTTACGTAGCTTTGGAGACCCAGTACTTC
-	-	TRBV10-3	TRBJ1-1	CAIREATDTEAFF	TGTGCCATCAGAGAAGCGACAGACACTGAAGCTTTCTTT
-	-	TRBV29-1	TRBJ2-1	CSVEGAWAYNEQFF	TGCAGCGTTGAGGGAGCGTGGGCCTACAATGAGCAGTTCTTC
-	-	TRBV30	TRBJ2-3	CAWGHPGDTQYF	TGTGCCTGGGGGCACCCGGGGGATACGCAGTATTTT
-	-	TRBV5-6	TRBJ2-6	CASSFLTGNLRGANVLTF	TGTGCCAGCAGCTTTCTAACGGGGAATTTGCGTGGGGCCAACGTCCTGACTTTC
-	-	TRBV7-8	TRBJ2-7	CASSLGHNSYEQYF	TGTGCCAGCAGCTTAGGGCACAACTCCTACGAGCAGTACTTC
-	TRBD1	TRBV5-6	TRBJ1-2	CASSALTRTGYYGYTF	TGTGCCAGCAGCGCACTAACAAGGACAGGGTACTATGGCTACACCTTC
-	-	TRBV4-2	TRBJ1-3	CASSQDRDSSGNTIYF	TGTGCCAGCAGCCAAGACAGGGACTCCTCTGGAAACACCATATATTTT
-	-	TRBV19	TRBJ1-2	CASSPTRQASVYGYTF	TGTGCCAGTAGTCCAACCCGACAGGCATCAGTCTATGGCTACACCTTC
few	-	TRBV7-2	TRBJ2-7	CASSQPKAYEQYF	TGTGCCAGCAGCCAACCCAAAGCGTACGAGCAGTACTTC
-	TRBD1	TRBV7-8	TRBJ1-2	CASSLTEDRHGYTF	TGTGCCAGCAGCCTAACTGAGGACAGGCATGGCTACACCTTC
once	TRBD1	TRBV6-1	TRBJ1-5	CASSEAGTGRFKPQHF	TGTGCCAGCAGTGAAGCTGGGACAGGGAGGTTTAAGCCCCAGCATTTT
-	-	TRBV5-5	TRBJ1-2	CASSLSGDGNYGYTF	TGTGCCAGCAGCTTGTCAGGTGACGGTAACTATGGCTACACCTTC
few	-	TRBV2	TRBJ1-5	CASSGAGGNQPQHF	TGTGCCAGCAGTGGGGCAGGCGGCAATCAGCCCCAGCATTTT
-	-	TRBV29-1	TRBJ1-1	CSVEEEGMMNTEAFF	TGCAGCGTTGAGGAGGAGGGGATGATGAACACTGAAGCTTTCTTT
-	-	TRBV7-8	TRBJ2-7	CASSLAGAAYEQYF	TGTGCCAGCAGCTTAGCAGGTGCGGCTTACGAGCAGTACTTC
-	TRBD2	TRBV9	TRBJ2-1	CASSVASGGASGEQFF	TGTGCCAGCAGCGTCGCTAGCGGGGGGGCGTCGGGCGAGCAGTTCTTC
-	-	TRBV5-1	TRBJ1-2	CASSLETGYGYTF	TGCGCCAGCAGCTTGGAAACAGGCTATGGCTACACCTTC
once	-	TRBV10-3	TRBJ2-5	CAISGGSGETQYF	TGTGCCATCAGTGGGGGGAGCGGGGAGACCCAGTACTTC
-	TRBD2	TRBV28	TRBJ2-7	CATRGGPEYEQYF	TGTGCCACCCGGGGGGGGCCGGAATACGAGCAGTACTTC
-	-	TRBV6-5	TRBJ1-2	CASSYTRDMSYTF	TGTGCCAGCAGTTACACCCGGGACATGTCCTACACCTTC
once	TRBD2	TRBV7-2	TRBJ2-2	CASSHTSGRSPGELFF	TGTGCCAGCAGCCATACTAGCGGGAGGAGTCCCGGGGAGCTGTTTTTT
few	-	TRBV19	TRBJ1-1	CASSPDIMNTEAFF	TGTGCCAGTAGTCCGGACATCATGAACACTGAAGCTTTCTTT
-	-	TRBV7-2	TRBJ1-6	CASRPPGGANSPLHF	TGTGCCAGCAGACCCCCCGGAGGTGCCAATTCACCCCTCCACTTT
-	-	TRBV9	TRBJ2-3	CASSEGQQDTQYF	TGTGCCAGCAGCGAAGGACAGCAAGATACGCAGTATTTT
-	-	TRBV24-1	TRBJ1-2	CATSDHDKDYGYTF	TGTGCCACCAGTGATCACGACAAGGACTATGGCTACACCTTC
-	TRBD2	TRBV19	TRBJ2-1	CASSNPSGRDNEQFF	TGTGCCAGTAGTAATCCTAGCGGGAGAGACAATGAGCAGTTCTTC
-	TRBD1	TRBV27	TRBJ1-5	CASSRDPTGRPQHF	TGTGCCAGCAGCAGAGACCCGACAGGGCGGCCCCAGCATTTT